Here is one T cell receptor beta chain with its context. What it binds is not known. The sample is drawn from a study of siplizumab effects on memory and regulatory T cells. General study points: Suppressive function of proliferating Tregs from siplizumab cultures was not confirmed. A major contribution to the alloresponse seemed to be made by naive T cells, which seemed more diverse than memory cells. Unstimulated subsets contained matches for only a minor fraction of alloreactive clones. Under siplizumab, alloreactive sequences traced to unstimulated CD4+ memory cells were significantly reduced.

Using immunoSEQ multiplex PCR, the repertoire was profiled, and TCRdb retains in-frame clones only, with some absent. Here the sample spans 100,000 or so clones, over 85% being singletons. Germline V gives CDR1 SQVTM, CDR2 ANQGSEA. The CDR3 totals 14 residues. V lost 4 bases and J lost 0, with 10 bases in between. Material for sequencing was non-Treg CD4+ T cells sorted from blood. This receptor was obtained from a human donor in good health. The rearrangement links TRBV29-1 to TRBJ2-1, with no clear D. CDR3 loop: CSVGKFSSYNEQFF. CDR3 nucleotide sequence: TGCAGCGTTGGTAAGTTTAGCTCCTACAATGAGCAGTTCTTC.